This T cell receptor (beta chain) emerged from a study of T cell clonality in common variable immunodeficiency. Each donor provided about 4.5 to 9 ml of heparinized whole blood. In this sample, this clone turned up many times. Its ends do not fully match the called genes, so a read error is possible. The read finishes 3 residues shy of the CDR3 end, and the germline J gene is used to complete it. Germline V CDR1 and CDR2: LGHNA, YNFKEQ. The CDR3 runs 15 residues. Sequencing was performed with immunoSEQ multiplex PCR; in TCRdb, only in-frame clones are kept and a portion is missing. The data show approximately 81,000 clones, with none appearing a single time.

The receptor comes from a person aged 18 to 70 in good health. V gene TRBV4-2 combines with J gene TRBJ2-1, with D hard to call. Input material: peripheral blood mononuclear cells. Here the CDR3 reads CASSQVLASYNEQFF. CDR3 DNA, as far as it was read: TGCGCCAGCAGCCAAGTATTAGCCTCCTACAATGAG.